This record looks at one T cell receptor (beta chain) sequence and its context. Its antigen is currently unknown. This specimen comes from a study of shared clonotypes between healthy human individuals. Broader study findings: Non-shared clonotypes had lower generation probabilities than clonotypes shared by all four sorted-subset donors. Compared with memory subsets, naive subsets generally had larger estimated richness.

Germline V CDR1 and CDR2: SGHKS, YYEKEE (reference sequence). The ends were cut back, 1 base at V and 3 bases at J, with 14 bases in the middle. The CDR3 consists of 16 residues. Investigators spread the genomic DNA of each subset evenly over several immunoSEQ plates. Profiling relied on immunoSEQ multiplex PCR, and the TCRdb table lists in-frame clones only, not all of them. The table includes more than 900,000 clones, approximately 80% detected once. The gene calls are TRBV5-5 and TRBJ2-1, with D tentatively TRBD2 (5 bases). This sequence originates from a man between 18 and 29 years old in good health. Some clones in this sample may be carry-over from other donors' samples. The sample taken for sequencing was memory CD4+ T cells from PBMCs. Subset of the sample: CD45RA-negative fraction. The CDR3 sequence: CASSLLGRVDYNEQFF. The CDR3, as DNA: TGTGCCAGCAGCTTGCTCGGGCGGGTAGACTACAATGAGCAGTTCTTC.